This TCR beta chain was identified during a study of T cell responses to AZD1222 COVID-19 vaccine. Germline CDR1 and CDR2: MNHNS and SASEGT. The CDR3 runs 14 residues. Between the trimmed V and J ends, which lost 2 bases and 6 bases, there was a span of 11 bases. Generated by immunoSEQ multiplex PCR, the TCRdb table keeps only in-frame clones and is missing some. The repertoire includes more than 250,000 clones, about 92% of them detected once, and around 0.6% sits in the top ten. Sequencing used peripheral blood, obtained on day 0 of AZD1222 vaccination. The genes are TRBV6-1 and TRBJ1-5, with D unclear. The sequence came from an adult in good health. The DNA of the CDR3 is TGTGCCAGCAGTGAAAGAACTCGGAGTCAGCCCCAGCATTTT. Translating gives CASSERTRSQPQHF.